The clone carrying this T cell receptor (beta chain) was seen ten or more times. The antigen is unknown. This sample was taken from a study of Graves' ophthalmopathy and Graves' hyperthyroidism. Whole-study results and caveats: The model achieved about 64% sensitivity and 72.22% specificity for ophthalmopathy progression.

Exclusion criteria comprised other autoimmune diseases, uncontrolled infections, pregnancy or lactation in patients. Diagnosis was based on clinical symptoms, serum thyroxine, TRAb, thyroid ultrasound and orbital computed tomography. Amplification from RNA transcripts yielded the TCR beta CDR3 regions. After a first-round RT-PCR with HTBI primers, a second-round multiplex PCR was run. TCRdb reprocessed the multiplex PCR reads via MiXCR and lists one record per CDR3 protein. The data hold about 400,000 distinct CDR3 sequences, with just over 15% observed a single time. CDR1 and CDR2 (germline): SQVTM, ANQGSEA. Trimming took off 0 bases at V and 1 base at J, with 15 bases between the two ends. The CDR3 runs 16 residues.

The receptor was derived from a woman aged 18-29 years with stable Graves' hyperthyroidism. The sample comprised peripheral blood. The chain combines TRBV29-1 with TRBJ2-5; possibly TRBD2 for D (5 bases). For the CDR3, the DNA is TGCAGCGTTGAAGAGTTTGGAGGCGTTCCCCAAGAGACCCAGTACTTC. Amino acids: CSVEEFGGVPQETQYF.